The clone carrying this TCR beta chain has a handful of counts. The antigen is undetermined. The source of the sample is a study of beta chain features in type 1 diabetes. Study summary: Researchers looked at fewer than 110 million sorted cells across all samples.

General study results and limits: All four CD4+ subsets of Type 1 diabetes patients contained TCRB CDR3s that were moderately but significantly shorter. For type 1 diabetes patients, VDJ junctions showed fewer insertions and more deletions. A cDNA-based sequencing approach could over-represent cells with high TCR expression.

Expressed TCRB transcripts were sequenced because the entire RNA isolate underwent reverse transcription. Here immunoSEQ multiplex PCR was the method, and the copy in TCRdb shows in-frame clones only, minus some. The sample lists around 150,000 clones, about 9.4% occurring once. Germline loops: CDR1 GTSNPN, CDR2 SVGIG (reference sequence). V was pared by 4 bases and J by 4 bases, with 9 bases between. This CDR3 has 12 amino acids. Isolation of CD4+ naive, central memory, regulatory and stem cell-like memory cells was achieved by sorting via CD45RO/CCR7/CD25/CD127/CD95/CD27. The sequence was collected from a man younger than 40 with type 1 diabetes. J is TRBJ2-3 and V is TRBV30; D is unresolved. The sequenced sample consisted of central memory CD4+ T cells from blood. The CDR3 protein is CAWILTSDTQYF. The CDR3 DNA follows: TGTGCCTGGATTTTGACTTCAGATACGCAGTATTTT.